The clone carrying this TCR beta chain has a count of ten or more. The target antigen is unknown. Unique molecular identifiers were used to barcode this TCRbeta library. TCRdb re-called the PCR reads through MiXCR, storing one row per CDR3 protein. The table records 250,000 or so distinct CDR3 sequences, approximately 8% of them present only once. V was shortened by 0 bases and J by 2 bases, with 11 bases between the two germline ends. The germline CDR1 and CDR2 sequences are SQVTM and ANQGSEA. The CDR3 length is 14 residues. The record originates from a study of T-cell reconstitution after alpha-beta-depleted transplantation in children. Study observations and caveats: Reportedly, only several hundred clones from non-depleted graft cells drove alpha-beta T-cell counts at about two months. Among T cells one year after transplant, newly produced cells accounted for most counts and diversity. Surviving recipient T cells and thymic progenitors accounted for the high day-60 TCRbeta diversity observed in some patients.

This rearrangement joins TRBV29-1 to TRBJ2-7, with D unresolved. The receptor was isolated from a male patient younger than 18 who had a stem cell transplant for acute lymphoblastic leukemia, so the T cells may come from the graft donor. This sample comprised PBMCs, mostly from graft donor cells, obtained 180 days after TCRalphabeta/CD19-depleted stem cell transplant. CDR3 loop: CSVEDRGSPYEQYF. In nucleotides, the CDR3 is TGCAGCGTTGAAGATCGTGGGTCTCCCTACGAGCAGTACTTC.